One sample yielded the 20 T cell receptor beta chains listed below, sequenced in a study of T cells after yellow fever vaccination. TCRdb itself ran the 5' RACE reads through MiXCR, one entry per CDR3 protein. The table includes 510,000 or so distinct CDR3 sequences, about 19% detected once. Specimen: PBMCs, collected 15 days after the yellow fever booster vaccination. The receptors come from a man aged 30-40 years who received the YFV17D yellow fever vaccine.

V is TRBV5-1 and J is TRBJ1-6; D not certain. V lost 5 bases, J lost 10 bases, and 25 bases lay in between. The CDR3 is 17 residues long. Germline CDR1 and CDR2: SGHRS and YFSETQ. The CDR3 coding sequence is TGCGCCAGCAGTTCAACGGCTACTCCTATTGAAGGCTCACCCCTCCACTTT. Translating gives CASSSTATPIEGSPLHF. Together with reference TRBV5-1 and TRBJ1-6, the CDR3 gives the full variable domain: KAGVTQTPRYLIKTRGQQVTLSCSPISGHRSVSWYQQTPGQGLQFLFEYFSETQRNKGNFPGRFSGRQFSNSRSEMNVSTLELGDSALYLCASSSTATPIEGSPLHFGNGTRLTVT.

This chain uses TRBV20-1 with TRBJ2-3; the D is unclear. V lost 6 bases and J lost 2, with 18 bases in between. The V gene's germline CDR1 is DFQATT and CDR2 SNEGSKA (reference sequence). The CDR3 extends over 15 amino acids. CDR3 DNA sequence: TGCAGTGCCGTGCCAGGTGCCATCTTCACAGATACGCAGTATTTT. Its protein is CSAVPGAIFTDTQYF.

This clonotype has more than one count but fewer than ten. The rearrangement joins TRBV14 to TRBJ2-1; no definite D call. The V gene's germline CDR1 is SGHDN and CDR2 FVKESK. This CDR3 has 15 amino acids. V lost 4 bases to trimming and J lost 0 bases, with 10 bases between them. CDR3 nucleotide sequence: TGTGCCAGCAGCCTACACCTCAGCTCCTACAATGAGCAGTTCTTC. Translated, it gives CASSLHLSSYNEQFF.

The gene calls are TRBV6-1 and TRBJ2-5; D might be TRBD1 or TRBD2, each matching 5 bases. The V end lost 6 bases, the J end lost 1 base, and 12 bases lay between the germline ends. This CDR3 is built from 14 residues. From germline, CDR1 is MNHNS and CDR2 SASEGT. DNA of the CDR3: TGTGCCAGCAGACGATTCGGGGCCCAAGAGACCCAGTACTTC. Translation gives CASRRFGAQETQYF.

This clonotype was observed a few times. The chain employs TRBV12-3 or TRBV12-4 and TRBJ2-1; 8 bases align to TRBD2. The CDR3 totals 13 residues. Trimming cost V 2 bases and J 8 bases; bases outside gene matches: 2. CDR3 coding DNA: TGTGCCAGCAGTTTACAGCGGGAGTATGAGCAGTTCTTC. As protein: CASSLQREYEQFF.

This clonotype appeared a few times. The genes are TRBV9 and TRBJ2-1; 7 nucleotides align to TRBD1. The CDR3 loop spans 14 amino acids. Germline V gene sequence: CDR1 SGDLS, CDR2 YYNGEE. Trimming cost V 2 bases and J 4 bases; bases outside gene matches: 3. The chain's CDR3 is CASSVGTEYNEQFF. CDR3 nucleotide sequence: TGTGCCAGCAGCGTCGGGACAGAGTACAATGAGCAGTTCTTC.

This clonotype has more than one count but fewer than ten. The chain couples TRBV12-3 or TRBV12-4 to TRBJ2-1; no reliable D call. The CDR3 is 13 residues long. V was clipped by 5 bases and J by 4 bases, with 9 bases between them. The CDR3 DNA reads as TGTGCCAGCAGTGAGGAATTATACAATGAGCAGTTCTTC. This gives the protein CASSEELYNEQFF.

This clonotype has just a few counts. The chain employs TRBV11-2 and TRBJ2-7, with D maybe TRBD1 (6 bases). Germline loops: CDR1 SGHAT, CDR2 FQNNGV. The CDR3 is 14 amino acids. V was trimmed by 4 bases and J by 2 bases, leaving 12 bases between them. The CDR3 DNA sequence: TGTGCCAGCAGCTACCCGGGACACACCTACGAGCAGTACTTC. As protein: CASSYPGHTYEQYF.

The CDR3 spells CAKDDLRDEQFF. CDR3 DNA: TGTGCCAAGGACGACCTGAGGGATGAGCAGTTCTTC. The J gene is TRBJ2-1, the V gene TRBV7-2; tentatively, D is TRBD2 (5 bases). There are 12 residues in the CDR3. V lost 10 bases, J lost 8 bases, and 15 bases lay in between. Germline V gives CDR1 SGHTA, CDR2 FQGNSA.

The DNA for the CDR3 is TGTGCCAGCACCCTAACAGGGAACACTGAAGCTTTCTTT. The encoded protein is CASTLTGNTEAFF. The chain uses TRBV12-3 or TRBV12-4 and TRBJ1-1; TRBD1 is a possible D gene (5 bases). This CDR3 region has 13 residues. The V end lost 7 bases, the J end lost 1 base, and 10 bases lay between the germline ends.

This clonotype was detected a few times. The chain links TRBV5-1 to TRBJ1-1, with D tentatively TRBD1 (6 bases). The CDR3 has 13 residues. Trimming stripped 4 bases from V and 10 bases from J, with 17 bases between. Per the germline V gene, CDR1 is SGHRS and CDR2 is YFSETQ. As DNA, the CDR3 is TGCGCCAGCAGCCCCCAACCGCCCAGGGGAGCTTTCTTT. Translation gives CASSPQPPRGAFF.

This clonotype showed up just a few times. The chain joins TRBV12-3 or TRBV12-4 to TRBJ2-7, with 9 positions matching TRBD1. This CDR3 region has 15 residues. V lost 3 bases, J lost 0 bases, and 3 bases stayed unmatched. The CDR3: CASSFGTGYSYEQYF. In DNA form, the CDR3 reads TGTGCCAGCAGTTTCGGGACAGGGTACTCCTACGAGCAGTACTTC.

This clonotype was observed a few times. J is TRBJ1-2 and V is TRBV7-9; 10 nucleotides match TRBD1. This CDR3 region has 14 residues. Germline V gene data show CDR1 as SEHNR and CDR2 as FQNEAQ (reference sequence). The V segment lost 5 bases and the J segment 8 bases; nucleotides outside the gene matches: 8. The CDR3 nucleotides read TGTGCCAGCAGCGCCCGGGACAGGGGATTCGGCTACACCTTC. As protein: CASSARDRGFGYTF.

V gene TRBV20-1 combines with J gene TRBJ2-7; D may be TRBD1 (7 bases). The CDR3 contains 12 residues. The germline gives CDR1 DFQATT, CDR2 SNEGSKA (reference sequence). Trimming removed 3 bases from V and 5 bases from J, with 11 bases in between. The CDR3 bases are TGCAGTGCTAGGGAGGGGGCGGACGAGCAGTACTTC. This gives the protein CSAREGADEQYF.

This clonotype has more than one count but fewer than ten. This chain joins TRBV19 and TRBJ1-2; D unclear. Trimming removed 0 bases at V and 6 bases at J, with 17 bases between. The CDR3 extends over 16 amino acids. Germline CDR1 is LNHDA and CDR2 is SQIVND (reference sequence). CDR3 protein: CASSIDLRVVPDGYTF. The CDR3 bases are TGTGCCAGTAGTATAGATCTGAGGGTTGTTCCCGATGGCTACACCTTC.

The rearrangement links TRBV28 to TRBJ2-6; D possibly corresponds to TRBD2 (6 bases). CDR3 length: 18 residues. With 3 bases removed from V and 4 bases from J, the gap between germline ends came to 19 bases. The germline gives CDR1 MDHEN, CDR2 SYDVKM. The CDR3 sequence is CASSLRDSLVSGANVLTF. In nucleotides, the CDR3 is TGTGCCAGCAGTTTGAGGGACTCCCTGGTTTCAGGGGCCAACGTCCTGACTTTC.

This clonotype was picked up a small number of times. The chain links TRBV9 to TRBJ2-2; TRBD2 aligns across 12 bases. The V segment lost 0 bases and the J segment 6 bases; nucleotides outside the gene matches: 6. The CDR3 covers 17 residues. The germline gives CDR1 SGDLS, CDR2 YYNGEE. Here the CDR3 DNA reads TGTGCCAGCAGCGTAGACGTGACTAGCGGGAGTCCCGGGGAGCTGTTTTTT. This codes for CASSVDVTSGSPGELFF. Complete variable domain (other parts from reference TRBV9 and TRBJ2-2): DSGVTQTPKHLITATGQRVTLRCSPRSGDLSVYWYQQSLDQGLQFLIQYYNGEERAKGNILERFSAQQFPDLHSELNLSSLELGDSALYFCASSVDVTSGSPGELFFGEGSRLTVL.

The chain joins TRBV7-2 to TRBJ2-1; D is unresolved. Germline loops: CDR1 SGHTA, CDR2 FQGNSA. This CDR3 has 11 residues. V gave up 1 base and J gave up 13 bases, with 8 bases separating them. CDR3 sequence: CASSLVKLQFF. DNA for the CDR3: TGTGCCAGCAGCTTAGTAAAGTTACAGTTCTTC.

This chain connects TRBV12-3 or TRBV12-4 to TRBJ2-1; D possibly corresponds to TRBD1 (7 bases). The germline V and J ends were trimmed by 8 bases and 6 bases, with 17 bases remaining between them. The CDR3 length is 14 residues. The DNA of the CDR3 is TGTGCCAGCGTCCGGGAGACAGGGACCAATGAGCAGTTCTTC. Its protein is CASVRETGTNEQFF.

This chain links TRBV4-3 with TRBJ2-3; 12 bases are shared with TRBD2. Germline CDR1 is LGHNA and CDR2 is YSLEER. The CDR3 extends over 18 amino acids. V shed 5 bases and J 1 base; nucleotides not matched to a gene: 10. CDR3 in amino acids: CASSNLAGGYLGTDTQYF. In DNA form, the CDR3 reads TGCGCCAGCAGCAATCTAGCGGGAGGGTATCTAGGCACAGATACGCAGTATTTT.